Presented here are 10 T cell receptor beta chains from one specimen sequenced in a study of glioma-infiltrating T cells. TCR alpha and beta CDR3 regions were amplified from RNA using iRepertoire nested multiplex PCR. TCRdb used MiXCR to reprocess the multiplex PCR reads, holding one entry per CDR3 protein. The sample gives about 210,000 distinct CDR3 sequences, over 30% of which show up once; 20% is in the top ten. The sample consisted of glioma tissue, nonneoplastic brain tissue, or PBMCs (not recorded which). Receptor source: a human donor with low-grade glioma or glioblastoma, undergoing nonglioma brain surgery, or in good health (not recorded which).

As to this clonotype: This CDR3 is missing its conserved last phenylalanine or tryptophan, likely due to a read error. The limits of the CDR3 on the DNA are not certain, so only TCRdb's listed CDR3 is given. CDR3 amino acids: CASIYVETPFL. The chain employs TRBV6-5 and TRBJ2-1. The CDR3 is 11 residues long, counting both termini. Germline lookup yields CDR1 MNHEY and CDR2 SVGAGI.

Concerning this clonotype: A read error may be the cause here, since a much bigger clone is one base away. V gene TRBV19 combines with J gene TRBJ1-1; D may be TRBD1 (5 bases). Germline loops: CDR1 LNHDA, CDR2 SQIVND (reference sequence). Trimming removed 2 bases at V and 1 base at J, with 20 bases between. This CDR3 spans 18 amino acids. CDR3 coding DNA: TGTGCCAGTAGTATAATGCAGAGACGTAGGGACGAGAACACTGAAGCTTTCTTT. It encodes CASSIMQRRRDENTEAFF.

V is TRBV7-9 and J is TRBJ2-3; 9 bases are shared with TRBD1. The V segment lost 4 bases and the J segment 4 bases; nucleotides outside the gene matches: 6. The CDR3 contains 15 residues. In germline, CDR1 is SEHNR, CDR2 FQNEAQ (reference sequence). The CDR3 DNA sequence: TGTGCCAGCAGCTCCGTCACAGGGGGCGCAGATACGCAGTATTTT. This translates into CASSSVTGGADTQYF.

Many counts were recorded for this clonotype. The V call is TRBV12-3 or TRBV12-4, the J call TRBJ1-3; D is perhaps TRBD1 (5 bases). The CDR3 length is 15 residues. The V end was cut by 4 bases, the J end by 3 bases, with 13 bases between. CDR3 residues: CASSSGTLGGNTIYF. Here the CDR3 DNA reads TGTGCCAGCAGTTCCGGGACTCTTGGTGGAAACACCATATATTTT.

The table lists this clonotype with many counts. The chain links TRBV20-1 to TRBJ1-1, with D possibly TRBD1 on 5 matching bases. The V end was cut by 5 bases, the J end by 8 bases, with 12 bases between. The CDR3 consists of 11 residues. Germline CDR1 is DFQATT and CDR2 is SNEGSKA (reference sequence). The CDR3 sequence: CSAYRDGEAFF. The CDR3 region has the DNA TGCAGTGCTTACCGGGACGGGGAAGCTTTCTTT.

Details on this clonotype: A read error is likely, as this CDR3 ends without the conserved phenylalanine or tryptophan. The chain carries TRBV5-4 and TRBJ1-2; D gene unclear. Trimming removed 2 bases from V and 0 bases from J, with 11 bases in between. CDR1 SGHNT and CDR2 YYREEE come from the germline V gene (reference sequence). This CDR3 is 15 amino acids long. CDR3 DNA sequence: TGTGCCAGCAGCTTAGAAGGTCTAGCTAACTATGGCTACACCCTG. This encodes CASSLEGLANYGYTL.

Many counts were recorded for this clonotype. The V and J genes are TRBV6-6 and TRBJ2-2; 7 bases align to TRBD1. The germline V gene encodes CDR1 MNHNY and CDR2 SVGAGI (reference sequence). CDR3 length: 19 residues. V was clipped by 0 bases and J by 3 bases; unmatched bases: 13. Here the CDR3 DNA reads TGTGCCAGCAGTTACTCGAGGCCCCAAGGGACAGTAGACACCGGGGAGCTGTTTTTT. This translates into CASSYSRPQGTVDTGELFF.

The J gene is TRBJ2-7, the V gene TRBV5-4, with TRBD2 identical over 8 bases. Germline V gene lookup returns CDR1 SGHNT and CDR2 YYREEE (reference sequence). After removal of 4 bases from V and 1 base from J, the junction contained 4 bases not matched to a gene. CDR3 length: 14 residues. The CDR3 bases are TGTGCCAGCAGCCTAGAGCGGGAGTCCTACGAGCAGTACTTC. It specifies CASSLERESYEQYF.

In this sample, this clonotype turned up many times. V and J are TRBV7-2 and TRBJ2-1, with no clear D. The CDR3 covers 13 residues. The germline V gene encodes CDR1 SGHTA and CDR2 FQGNSA. V lost 3 bases and J 6 bases, leaving 9 bases between the germline ends. Here the CDR3 DNA reads TGTGCCAGCAGCTTCAGCGTAATCAATGAGCAGTTCTTC. This sequence encodes CASSFSVINEQFF.

Worth noting for this clonotype: This sequence may be a read error, since a much larger clone differs from it by one base. The chain links TRBV29-1 to TRBJ2-3; possibly TRBD2 for D (5 bases). There are 14 residues in the CDR3. Germline lookup yields CDR1 SQVTM and CDR2 ANQGSEA. The V end was cut by 0 bases, the J end by 5 bases, with 12 bases between. CDR3 sequence reads: CSVEDGKFRDTQYF. The DNA of the CDR3 is TGCAGCGTTGAAGACGGGAAGTTCCGAGATACGCAGTATTTT.